Shown below are 25 T cell receptor beta chains from a single sample sequenced in a study of blood T cell repertoires in COVID-19. Sequencing was performed with immunoSEQ multiplex PCR; in TCRdb, only in-frame clones are kept and a portion is missing. The table records some 50,000 clones, about 89% of them present only once. Sequencing used peripheral blood. The receptors derive from a man between 65 and 79 years old with active COVID-19.

The rearrangement joins TRBV19 to TRBJ2-2; TRBD1 aligns across 8 bases. Unmatched junction bases numbered 5, after V lost 5 bases and J lost 3 bases. The CDR3 covers 15 residues. Germline CDR1 is LNHDA and CDR2 is SQIVND (reference sequence). The CDR3 DNA reads as TGTGCCAGTAGTCTGGACAGGGCGGACACCGGGGAGCTGTTTTTT. Translating gives CASSLDRADTGELFF.

The chain employs TRBV5-5 and TRBJ2-2, with 8 bases identical to TRBD1. CDR3 length: 15 amino acids. Germline-derived CDR1 and CDR2 are SGHKS and YYEKEE (reference sequence). V lost 2 bases to trimming and J lost 4 bases; unmatched junction nucleotides: 4. The CDR3 loop is CASSFGQGATGELFF. The CDR3 DNA reads as TGTGCCAGCAGCTTTGGCCAGGGGGCCACCGGGGAGCTGTTTTTT. Based on the CDR3 plus reference TRBV5-5 and TRBJ2-2, the full variable domain is DAGVTQSPTHLIKTRGQQVTLRCSPISGHKSVSWYQQVLGQGPQFIFQYYEKEERGRGNFPDRFSARQFPNYSSELNVNALLLGDSALYLCASSFGQGATGELFFGEGSRLTVL.

J is TRBJ1-1 and V is TRBV28, with TRBD1 matching over 9 bases. The ends lost 4 bases at V and 1 base at J; junction bases unmatched: 7. This CDR3 comprises 16 residues. Germline V lookup: CDR1 MDHEN, CDR2 SYDVKM. In DNA, the CDR3 is TGTGCCAGCAGTTGGGACAGGGAAGGGCGGAACACTGAAGCTTTCTTT. It codes for CASSWDREGRNTEAFF.

This chain links TRBV5-1 with TRBJ1-6; 9 bases are shared with TRBD1. Germline CDR1 reads SGHRS; CDR2 reads YFSETQ. With V trimmed by 4 bases and J by 8 bases, 7 bases remained unmatched. CDR3 size: 15 residues. As DNA, the CDR3 is TGCGCCAGCAGCGAAAGGACAGGGGCGGATTCACCCCTCCACTTT. This gives the protein CASSERTGADSPLHF. Drawing the rest from reference TRBV5-1 and TRBJ1-6, the complete variable domain is KAGVTQTPRYLIKTRGQQVTLSCSPISGHRSVSWYQQTPGQGLQFLFEYFSETQRNKGNFPGRFSGRQFSNSRSEMNVSTLELGDSALYLCASSERTGADSPLHFGNGTRLTVT.

The rearrangement joins TRBV12-3 or TRBV12-4 to TRBJ2-2; maybe TRBD1 (6 bases). This CDR3 has 12 residues. Trimming removed 8 bases from V and 4 bases from J, with 8 bases in between. The CDR3 reads CASRRGTGELFF. The CDR3 DNA sequence: TGTGCCAGCCGCAGGGGCACCGGGGAGCTGTTTTTT.

This clone turned up a few times. V gene TRBV24-1 combines with J gene TRBJ1-1; D is ambiguous. The V gene's germline CDR1 is KGHDR and CDR2 SFDVKD. V shed 5 bases and J shed 1 base, with 13 bases lying between them. The length of the CDR3 is 15 residues. The CDR3 protein is CATSANGLENTEAFF. CDR3 in DNA: TGTGCCACCAGTGCTAATGGGCTCGAGAACACTGAAGCTTTCTTT.

The V gene is TRBV5-4, the J gene TRBJ2-1; 13 nucleotides agree with TRBD2. The ends lost 0 bases at V and 7 bases at J; junction bases unmatched: 7. Germline V CDR1 and CDR2: SGHNT, YYREEE (reference sequence). This CDR3 region has 17 residues. The CDR3 here is CASSLETSGGAVNEQFF. The CDR3 bases are TGTGCCAGCAGCTTGGAAACTAGCGGGGGGGCCGTTAATGAGCAGTTCTTC. The full variable domain, completed using reference TRBV5-4 and TRBJ2-1, is ETGVTQSPTHLIKTRGQQVTLRCSSQSGHNTVSWYQQALGQGPQFIFQYYREEENGRGNFPPRFSGLQFPNYSSELNVNALELDDSALYLCASSLETSGGAVNEQFFGPGTRLTVL.

The J gene is TRBJ2-2, the V gene TRBV2; the D gene is possibly TRBD1 (6 bases). Germline CDR1 SNHLY, CDR2 FYNNEI. The CDR3 runs to 14 residues. The V end lost 8 bases, the J end lost 5 bases, and 15 bases lay between the germline ends. CDR3 loop: CASAGQGSTGELFF. CDR3 DNA sequence: TGTGCCAGCGCCGGTCAGGGGTCGACCGGGGAGCTGTTTTTT.

V is TRBV18 and J is TRBJ2-7, with TRBD1 matching over 9 bases. CDR1 and CDR2 (germline): KGHSH, LQKENI. After removal of 4 bases from V and 3 bases from J, the junction contained 7 bases not matched to a gene. This CDR3 has 15 residues. The CDR3 region is CASSRTGTGIYEQYF. The DNA of the CDR3 is TGTGCCAGCTCACGGACCGGGACAGGGATCTACGAGCAGTACTTC.

The chain combines TRBV7-9 with TRBJ1-5; 8 bases are shared with TRBD1. V was pared by 4 bases and J by 3 bases, with 5 bases of the junction left unmatched. Germline lookup yields CDR1 SEHNR and CDR2 FQNEAQ (reference sequence). The length of the CDR3 is 15 residues. In nucleotides, the CDR3 is TGTGCCAGCAGCTCTATGGGACAGGTCAATCAGCCCCAGCATTTT. It translates to CASSSMGQVNQPQHF.

This clone showed up just once. This chain links TRBV15 with TRBJ2-5; no clear D. The CDR3 is 14 amino acids. V lost 0 bases to trimming and J lost 0 bases, with 5 bases between them. Germline CDR1 LNHNV, CDR2 YYDKDF (reference sequence). CDR3 DNA: TGTGCCACCAGCAGAGATCGTAACCAAGAGACCCAGTACTTC. Its protein is CATSRDRNQETQYF.

The chain combines TRBV11-2 with TRBJ1-4, with D uncertain. The CDR3 covers 14 residues. Germline CDR1 and CDR2: SGHAT and FQNNGV. V lost 4 bases, J lost 4 bases, and 10 bases lay in between. The CDR3 is CASSSSRVNEKLFF. The CDR3 bases are TGTGCCAGCAGCTCGTCGCGGGTTAATGAAAAACTGTTTTTT.

V usage is TRBV9 and J usage is TRBJ1-4; D might be TRBD1 (6 bases). The germline V gene encodes CDR1 SGDLS and CDR2 YYNGEE. This CDR3 has 18 amino acids. V lost 0 bases, J lost 0 bases, and 15 bases lay in between. The CDR3 region has the DNA TGTGCCAGCAGCGTAGCCACTGGGACAAAAGCAACTAATGAAAAACTGTTTTTT. Its protein product is CASSVATGTKATNEKLFF.

The chain has TRBV5-1 and TRBJ2-1; D gene uncertain. The CDR3 length is 15 residues. CDR1 is SGHRS and CDR2 is YFSETQ in the germline V gene. V gave up 0 bases and J gave up 5 bases, with 12 bases separating them. CDR3 in DNA: TGCGCCAGCAGCTTGGGAACAGTCATCCACAATGAGCAGTTCTTC. Amino acid sequence: CASSLGTVIHNEQFF.

V is TRBV4-1 and J is TRBJ1-2; tentatively, D is TRBD1 (6 bases). With 4 bases removed from V and 3 bases from J, the gap between germline ends came to 18 bases. This CDR3 is 16 amino acids long. Germline CDR1 reads MGHRA; CDR2 reads YSYEKL. The CDR3 nucleotides are TGCGCCAGCAGCCCGCCACAGACAGGAATGTACTATGGCTACACCTTC. Residues: CASSPPQTGMYYGYTF.

The genes are TRBV9 and TRBJ1-2; possible D gene TRBD1, 6 bases. Germline V gene lookup returns CDR1 SGDLS and CDR2 YYNGEE. Trimming cost V 6 bases and J 6 bases, with 9 bases left between them. The CDR3 totals 11 residues. Here the CDR3 reads CASNREDGYTF. CDR3 in DNA: TGTGCCAGCAACAGGGAAGATGGCTACACCTTC.

The chain is built from TRBV19 and TRBJ1-2, with no clear D. Germline loops: CDR1 LNHDA, CDR2 SQIVND (reference sequence). The CDR3 consists of 16 residues. Trimming removed 7 bases from V and 8 bases from J, with 26 bases in between. The CDR3 region has the DNA TGTGCCAGTACCCCTTCGGAAAGATACTATCCCGGCGGCTACACCTTC. Amino acid sequence: CASTPSERYYPGGYTF.

This sequence joins TRBV28 and TRBJ2-1; 13 bases agree with TRBD2. The CDR3 sequence is 16 residues long. The ends lost 4 bases at V and 5 bases at J; junction bases unmatched: 5. The germline V gene has CDR1 MDHEN and CDR2 SYDVKM. The CDR3: CASSSLLAGGHNEQFF. The CDR3 DNA reads TGTGCCAGCAGTTCATTACTAGCGGGGGGGCACAATGAGCAGTTCTTC.

The J gene is TRBJ1-6, the V gene TRBV6-6; D is undetermined. The CDR3 is made up of 17 amino acids. Germline assignment: CDR1 MNHNY and CDR2 SVGAGI (reference sequence). V shed 5 bases and J shed 8 bases, with 22 bases lying between them. CDR3 region: CASSPTIYGSPHSPLHF. CDR3 nucleotides: TGTGCCAGCAGTCCGACTATATACGGTTCCCCACATTCACCCCTCCACTTT.

This clone appeared once. The rearrangement uses TRBV7-8 and TRBJ2-2; D not certain. CDR1 and CDR2 (germline): SGHVS, FQNEAQ. Trimming cost V 1 base and J 0 bases, with 9 bases left between them. The CDR3 consists of 16 residues. CDR3 residues: CASSLVGQPNTGELFF. The DNA for the CDR3 is TGTGCCAGCAGCTTAGTTGGCCAACCGAACACCGGGGAGCTGTTTTTT.

In this sample, this clone turned up once. The chain couples TRBV27 to TRBJ2-5, with 13 bases fitting TRBD2. Germline V gene data show CDR1 as MNHEY and CDR2 as SMNVEV (reference sequence). Trimming cost V 5 bases and J 4 bases; bases outside gene matches: 4. The CDR3 is 15 amino acids. The CDR3, as DNA: TGTGCCAGCAGTCCCGGGACTAGCGGGGCAGAGACCCAGTACTTC. Residues: CASSPGTSGAETQYF.

The gene calls are TRBV11-2 and TRBJ2-5; 11 positions agree with TRBD1. In germline, CDR1 is SGHAT, CDR2 FQNNGV. V dropped 5 bases and J dropped 3; count of bases not matched to a gene: 11. This CDR3 comprises 17 residues. CDR3 DNA: TGTGCCAGCAGCGTTTATAGGACAGGGGGCGGGAAAGAGACCCAGTACTTC. The encoded protein is CASSVYRTGGGKETQYF.

J is TRBJ2-1 and V is TRBV29-1; the match to TRBD1 covers 8 bases. The ends lost 4 bases at V and 7 bases at J; junction bases unmatched: 3. The germline CDR1 and CDR2 sequences are SQVTM and ANQGSEA. This CDR3 has 12 amino acids. This CDR3 reads CSVGQGQNEQFF. CDR3 DNA: TGCAGCGTTGGACAGGGGCAGAATGAGCAGTTCTTC.

The CDR3 DNA sequence: TGTGCCAGTAGCGTCAGGGTCCGCACTGAAGCTTTCTTT. Encoded protein: CASSVRVRTEAFF. The rearrangement links TRBV19 to TRBJ1-1, with a weak D call TRBD1 (5 bases). The CDR3 loop spans 13 amino acids. Trimming shortened V by 6 bases and J by 4 bases, and 12 bases separated the two germline ends. Germline CDR1 reads LNHDA; CDR2 reads SQIVND (reference sequence).

The rearrangement joins TRBV12-3 or TRBV12-4 to TRBJ2-5; no clear D gene. The V gene lost 3 bases and the J gene lost 0 bases, with 5 bases spanning the gap. CDR3 length equals 13 residues. The CDR3 loop reads CASSFDYQETQYF. In nucleotides, the CDR3 is TGTGCCAGCAGTTTCGACTACCAAGAGACCCAGTACTTC.